Each of the 6 T cell receptor beta chains below was sequenced from the same sample in a study of cytomegalovirus exposure and HLA in healthy donors (dated by TCRdb to 2017 to 2019). Libraries were prepared through the immunoSEQ multiplex PCR assay. For the multiplex PCR, a mixture combining 60 forward primers for TCR Vbeta segments and 13 reverse primers for TCR Jbeta segments was used. TCRdb mirrors the immuneACCESS table, restricted to in-frame sequences. Some clones are absent from its copies; in checked studies, under half trace to an unresolved V gene, and the reason for the others is unknown. The sample includes approximately 120,000 clones, with around 73% observed a single time. The top ten constitute approximately 8.4% of the sample. What was sequenced was PBMCs. Receptors originate from a man aged 35 to 55 in good health and CMV-seronegative.

The gene calls are TRBV7-2 and TRBJ2-7, with a weak D call TRBD1 (6 bases). The CDR3 is made up of 15 amino acids. The V and J ends lost 0 bases and 6 bases respectively, with 15 bases between them. The germline gives CDR1 SGHTA, CDR2 FQGNSA. CDR3 amino acids: CASSLASGQIFEQYF. The CDR3, as DNA: TGTGCCAGCAGCTTAGCTTCGGGACAAATCTTCGAGCAGTACTTC.

The chain joins TRBV4-3 to TRBJ2-3; D is unclear. The CDR3 covers 14 residues. Germline CDR1 reads LGHNA; CDR2 reads YSLEER. V was trimmed by 0 bases and J by 11 bases, leaving 15 bases between them. CDR3 protein: CASSQDLKLVKQYF. CDR3 nucleotides: TGCGCCAGCAGCCAAGATCTTAAGCTAGTTAAGCAGTATTTT.

The chain uses TRBV5-5 and TRBJ2-3; 8 nucleotides line up with TRBD2. Germline CDR1 SGHKS, CDR2 YYEKEE (reference sequence). V lost 0 bases to trimming and J lost 1 base; unmatched junction nucleotides: 10. This CDR3 is built from 18 residues. This CDR3 reads CASSLVTGGVIGTDTQYF. The CDR3 nucleotides read TGTGCCAGCAGCTTGGTCACCGGGGGGGTAATTGGCACAGATACGCAGTATTTT.

The chain links TRBV4-1 to TRBJ2-3; D is uncertain. The V gene lost 0 bases and the J gene lost 3 bases, with 10 bases spanning the gap. Germline lookup yields CDR1 MGHRA and CDR2 YSYEKL. This CDR3 spans 15 amino acids. As DNA, the CDR3 is TGCGCCAGCAGCCAAGATTGGAAGGAGACAGATACGCAGTATTTT. It yields the protein CASSQDWKETDTQYF.

The genes are TRBV7-2 and TRBJ2-1, with TRBD2 identical over 11 bases. After removal of 5 bases from V and 10 bases from J, the junction contained 7 bases not matched to a gene. The CDR3 extends over 14 amino acids. CDR1 and CDR2 from the germline V gene are SGHTA and FQGNSA. The CDR3 region has the DNA TGTGCCAGCAGCAATAGCGGGGGGGCCCCGGAGCAGTTCTTC. Translated, it gives CASSNSGGAPEQFF.

The V gene is TRBV11-2, the J gene TRBJ2-3, with D uncertain. V was clipped by 4 bases and J by 2 bases, with 4 bases between them. This CDR3 has 12 amino acids. Germline V gene sequence: CDR1 SGHAT, CDR2 FQNNGV. The CDR3: CASSSYTDTQYF. CDR3 coding DNA: TGTGCCAGCAGCTCCTACACAGATACGCAGTATTTT.